This T cell receptor beta chain was documented in a study of T-cell reconstitution after alpha-beta-depleted transplantation in children. This clonotype was picked up many times. A library of TCRbeta sequences, prepared with unique molecular identifiers, was generated. TCRdb re-called the PCR reads through MiXCR, storing one row per CDR3 protein. The sample carries about 690,000 distinct CDR3 sequences, approximately 17% recorded once. This TCR was sampled from a human donor who donated a stem cell graft to a child with acute myeloid leukemia. The sequences come from PBMCs from the stem cell graft donor, collected from the stem cell graft.

CDR3 coding DNA: TGTGCCAGCAGCATAACCTATAGCAATCAGCCCCAGCATTTT. Translated: CASSITYSNQPQHF. The chain combines TRBV5-5 with TRBJ1-5; D gene unclear. This CDR3 has 14 amino acids. Germline values: CDR1 SGHKS, CDR2 YYEKEE (reference sequence). The V end lost 4 bases, the J end lost 0 bases, and 8 bases lay between the germline ends. Filled out from reference TRBV5-5 and TRBJ1-5, the complete variable domain reads DAGVTQSPTHLIKTRGQQVTLRCSPISGHKSVSWYQQVLGQGPQFIFQYYEKEERGRGNFPDRFSARQFPNYSSELNVNALLLGDSALYLCASSITYSNQPQHFGDGTRLSIL.